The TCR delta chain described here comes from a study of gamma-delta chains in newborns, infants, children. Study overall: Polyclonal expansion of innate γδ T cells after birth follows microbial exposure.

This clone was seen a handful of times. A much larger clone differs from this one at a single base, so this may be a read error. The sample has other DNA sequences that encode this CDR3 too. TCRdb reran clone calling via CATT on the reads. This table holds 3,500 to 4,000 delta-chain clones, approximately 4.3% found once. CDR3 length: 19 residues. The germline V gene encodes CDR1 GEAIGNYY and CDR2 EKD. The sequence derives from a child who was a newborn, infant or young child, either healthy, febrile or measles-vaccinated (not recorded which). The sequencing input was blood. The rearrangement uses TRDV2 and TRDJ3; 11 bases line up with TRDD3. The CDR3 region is CACDTVLGDSSWDTRQMFF. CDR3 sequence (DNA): TGTGCCTGCGACACCGTACTGGGGGATAGCTCCTGGGACACCCGACAGATGTTTTTC.